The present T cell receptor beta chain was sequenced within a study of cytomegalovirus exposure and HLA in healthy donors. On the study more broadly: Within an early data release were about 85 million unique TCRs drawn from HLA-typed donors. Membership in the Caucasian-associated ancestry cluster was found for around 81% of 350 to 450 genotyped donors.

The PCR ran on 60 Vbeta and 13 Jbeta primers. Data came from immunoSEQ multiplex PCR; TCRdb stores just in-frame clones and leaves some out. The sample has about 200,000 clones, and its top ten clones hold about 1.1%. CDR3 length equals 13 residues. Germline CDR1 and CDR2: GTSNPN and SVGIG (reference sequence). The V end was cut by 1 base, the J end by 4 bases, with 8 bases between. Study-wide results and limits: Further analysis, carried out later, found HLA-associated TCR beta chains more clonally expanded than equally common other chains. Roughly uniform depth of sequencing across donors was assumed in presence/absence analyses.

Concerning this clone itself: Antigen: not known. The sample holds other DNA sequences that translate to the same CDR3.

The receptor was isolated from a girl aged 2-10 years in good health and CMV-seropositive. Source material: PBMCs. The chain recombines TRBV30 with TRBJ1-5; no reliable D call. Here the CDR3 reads CAWSGEGNQPQHF. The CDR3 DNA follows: TGTGCCTGGAGTGGGGAGGGTAATCAGCCCCAGCATTTT.